This TCR beta chain was sequenced during a study of healthy donors' naive CD4 and CD8 T cells. CD4+CD8-CD45RO-CD45RA+ cells were naive CD4+; CD8+CD4-CD45RA+CD27bright cells were naive CD8+. Only one count was recorded for this clonotype. Trimming removed 6 bases from V and 5 bases from J, with 13 bases in between. Germline CDR1 is MGHDK and CDR2 is SYGVNS. This CDR3 is 13 amino acids long. A linear amplification protocol produced the TCR libraries from 500 ng of total RNA. MiXCR, run by TCRdb on the reads, gives a single entry per CDR3 protein. The sample holds about 180,000 distinct CDR3 sequences, 65% to 75% seen once.

The TCR originated in a pool of human donors in good health; the sample pools cells from several healthy donors. The sequenced sample consisted of naive CD4+ and CD8+ T cells sorted from blood, pooled from several donors. The chain carries TRBV25-1 and TRBJ1-1, with a tentative D call TRBD1 (5 bases). CDR3 sequence: CASSGGLWTEAFF. CDR3 sequence (DNA): TGTGCCAGCAGCGGGGGGTTGTGGACTGAAGCTTTCTTT.